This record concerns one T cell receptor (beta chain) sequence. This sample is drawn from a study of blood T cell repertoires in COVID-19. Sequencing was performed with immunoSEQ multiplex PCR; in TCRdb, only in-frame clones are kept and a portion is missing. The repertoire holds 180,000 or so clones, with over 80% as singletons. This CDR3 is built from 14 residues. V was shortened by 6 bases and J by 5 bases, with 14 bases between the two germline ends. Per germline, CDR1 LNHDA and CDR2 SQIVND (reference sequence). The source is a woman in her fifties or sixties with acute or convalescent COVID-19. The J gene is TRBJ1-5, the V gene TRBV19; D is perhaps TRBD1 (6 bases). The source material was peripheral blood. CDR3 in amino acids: CASRSGGLDQPQHF. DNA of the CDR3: TGTGCCAGTAGATCGGGGGGGCTCGATCAGCCCCAGCATTTT.